Presented here are 16 T cell receptor beta chains from one specimen sequenced in a study of blood T cells in healthy people across ages. PCR was performed a second time for about 7 to 12 cycles using a sample-barcoded 5' primer and a J-beta primer mix. A single record per CDR3 protein comes from TCRdb applying MiXCR to the 5' RACE reads. The sample yields roughly 640,000 distinct CDR3 sequences, roughly 31% seen once. The sample comprised blood. The receptors shown here come from an elderly woman in good health.

The J gene is TRBJ2-5, the V gene TRBV12-3 or TRBV12-4, with D uncertain. The CDR3 spans 15 residues. Trimming cost V 3 bases and J 11 bases, with 22 bases left between them. DNA of the CDR3: TGTGCCAGCAGTTTTAGTGGGGTGCCGTCGGATGAGCAGTACTTC. This encodes CASSFSGVPSDEQYF.

This clonotype was seen ten or more times. Just one base apart from a much larger clone, this may be a read error. V usage is TRBV20-1 and J usage is TRBJ2-7; TRBD1 aligns across 11 bases. The CDR3 extends over 14 amino acids. The ends lost 5 bases at V and 5 bases at J; junction bases unmatched: 8. Germline V gives CDR1 DFQATT, CDR2 SNEGSKA (reference sequence). The CDR3, as DNA: TGCAGTGCTTCTGGACAGGGGGCTTGCAACGAGCAGTACTTC. Encoded protein: CSASGQGACNEQYF.

A remark on this clonotype: A read error may explain this, as a much larger clone is one base away. Here the CDR3 reads CASSLDQTSHEQYF. In DNA form, the CDR3 reads TGTGCCAGCAGCTTGGACCAGACCTCCCACGAGCAGTACTTC. The V and J genes are TRBV7-9 and TRBJ2-7; no clear D gene. The CDR3 spans 14 residues. Looked up from germline, CDR1 is SEHNR and CDR2 is FQNEAQ (reference sequence).

There are many counts of this clonotype. The chain uses TRBV12-3 or TRBV12-4 and TRBJ2-7; 11 bases align to TRBD1. CDR3 length: 14 amino acids. V shed 6 bases and J 2 bases; nucleotides not matched to a gene: 3. CDR3 residues: CASRGQGGTYEQYF. CDR3 nucleotides: TGTGCCAGCAGGGGACAGGGGGGAACCTACGAGCAGTACTTC.

This clonotype occurred a few times. The V and J genes are TRBV6-5 and TRBJ1-6; D not resolved. The CDR3 is 13 amino acids. Trimming stripped 4 bases from V and 9 bases from J, with 10 bases between. CDR1 MNHEY and CDR2 SVGAGI come from the germline V gene. The DNA for the CDR3 is TGTGCCAGCAGTTCTGTAGAAGGTTCACCCCTCCACTTT. It is translated as CASSSVEGSPLHF.

Remarks on this clonotype: Given a much more abundant clone one base away, this may be a read error. The V call is TRBV7-3, the J call TRBJ2-2; D is unclear. CDR3 length: 15 residues. Germline CDR1 SGHTA, CDR2 FQGTGA. The CDR3 loop is CASGLTSYPTGELFF. DNA for the CDR3: TGTGCCAGCGGCTTAACCAGCTACCCCACCGGGGAGCTGTTTTTT.

This clonotype was seen at least ten times. The genes are TRBV20-1 and TRBJ2-7; D may be TRBD2 (6 bases). Per the germline V gene, CDR1 is DFQATT and CDR2 is SNEGSKA (reference sequence). The length of the CDR3 is 16 residues. V was cut by 3 bases and J by 6 bases, with 24 bases left in between. Written as DNA, the CDR3 is TGCAGTGCTAGGCTTGAATCGCGGGGACTCTACGGCGAGCAGTACTTC. Protein: CSARLESRGLYGEQYF.

This clonotype has more than one count but fewer than ten. V and J are TRBV6-5 and TRBJ1-1, with TRBD1 identical over 7 bases. Trimming at V came to 5 bases and at J to 5 bases, leaving 5 bases not matched to a gene. This CDR3 has 13 amino acids. The germline V gene has CDR1 MNHEY and CDR2 SVGAGI. CDR3 loop: CASSHNRGTEAFF. The CDR3 DNA reads TGTGCCAGCAGTCATAACAGGGGTACTGAAGCTTTCTTT.

This chain links TRBV7-2 with TRBJ1-5; D is uncertain. The germline V gene encodes CDR1 SGHTA and CDR2 FQGNSA. The CDR3 consists of 13 residues. The V end lost 5 bases, the J end lost 4 bases, and 9 bases lay between the germline ends. The DNA for the CDR3 is TGTGCCAGCAGCCCTCACACGAATCAGCCCCAGCATTTT. Its protein is CASSPHTNQPQHF.

This clonotype was observed a few times. This rearrangement joins TRBV3-1 to TRBJ1-1; 7 nucleotides match TRBD1. Germline V gene data show CDR1 as LGHDT and CDR2 as YNNKEL (reference sequence). The V segment lost 4 bases and the J segment 4 bases; nucleotides outside the gene matches: 9. This CDR3 has 15 residues. CDR3 sequence reads: CASSLRQQGSTEAFF. The CDR3 DNA reads TGTGCCAGCAGCCTTCGTCAACAGGGGAGCACTGAAGCTTTCTTT. The full variable domain, in which reference TRBV3-1 and TRBJ1-1 provide the parts outside the CDR3, is DTAVSQTPKYLVTQMGNDKSIKCEQNLGHDTMYWYKQDSKKFLKIMFSYNNKELIINETVPNRFSPKSPDKAHLNLHINSLELGDSAVYFCASSLRQQGSTEAFFGQGTRLTVV.

The genes are TRBV7-2 and TRBJ1-5; a possible D gene is TRBD1 (5 bases). V was pared by 0 bases and J by 7 bases, with 13 bases between. CDR1 and CDR2 from the germline V gene are SGHTA and FQGNSA. The CDR3 runs 15 residues. The CDR3, as DNA: TGTGCCAGCAGCTTAGCGGGGGGAGGAGGGCAGCCCCAGCATTTT. Protein product: CASSLAGGGGQPQHF. The full variable domain, completed using reference TRBV7-2 and TRBJ1-5, is GAGVSQSPSNKVTEKGKDVELRCDPISGHTALYWYRQSLGQGLEFLIYFQGNSAPDKSGLPSDRFSAERTGGSVSTLTIQRTQQEDSAVYLCASSLAGGGGQPQHFGDGTRLSIL.

In this sample, this clonotype turned up many times. The chain joins TRBV5-6 to TRBJ2-1; TRBD1 matches at 12 bases. V lost 4 bases to trimming and J lost 7 bases; unmatched junction nucleotides: 6. This CDR3 comprises 15 residues. Germline values: CDR1 SGHDT, CDR2 YYEEEE. CDR3: CASSPGTGGKNEQFF. DNA for the CDR3: TGTGCCAGCAGCCCCGGGACAGGGGGCAAAAATGAGCAGTTCTTC.

The chain employs TRBV30 and TRBJ1-5; D might be TRBD1 (6 bases). Germline V CDR1 and CDR2: GTSNPN, SVGIG (reference sequence). The CDR3 length is 12 residues. Trimming shortened V by 3 bases and J by 6 bases, and 9 bases separated the two germline ends. The CDR3 is CAWRTGFQPQHF. DNA of the CDR3: TGTGCCTGGAGAACAGGGTTTCAGCCCCAGCATTTT.

This clonotype showed up many times. The rearrangement uses TRBV29-1 and TRBJ2-7; TRBD1 aligns across 10 bases. There are 14 residues in the CDR3. In germline, CDR1 is SQVTM, CDR2 ANQGSEA. Trimming removed 6 bases from V and 1 base from J; junction bases left unmatched: 6. CDR3 DNA: TGCAGCGTGAGGGAGGGACAGGGGTCCTACGAGCAGTACTTC. Amino acid sequence: CSVREGQGSYEQYF.

This chain uses TRBV30 with TRBJ2-5; 9 positions agree with TRBD2. The V gene end was trimmed by 4 bases and the J gene end by 1 base; junction bases not matched to a gene: 4. The germline V gene has CDR1 GTSNPN and CDR2 SVGIG (reference sequence). This CDR3 is 14 amino acids long. The CDR3 sequence is CAWTRGGTQETQYF. DNA for the CDR3: TGTGCCTGGACGCGGGGGGGCACCCAAGAGACCCAGTACTTC.

The sample holds many counts of this clonotype. The V and J genes are TRBV6-1 and TRBJ2-5; no clear D gene. The V end was cut by 7 bases, the J end by 6 bases, with 18 bases between. Germline CDR1 and CDR2: MNHNS and SASEGT. The CDR3 runs 14 residues. CDR3 amino acids: CASKLDPVLQTQYF. CDR3 in DNA: TGTGCCAGCAAACTCGACCCGGTCCTGCAGACCCAGTACTTC.